This is a list of T cell receptor beta chains from one sample in a study of PD-L1 blockade in urothelial cancer. The method was immunoSEQ multiplex PCR; TCRdb's version includes in-frame clones alone and lacks a portion of them. Of about 110,000 clones in the sample, around 85% were seen once. Sequenced here: PBMCs, sampled around atezolizumab (anti-PD-L1) treatment. The source is a man in his fifties or sixties with urothelial cancer. CDR3s leave out the opening cysteine and the closing phenylalanine or tryptophan. The order of the fields is V gene, J gene, CDR3 protein.

v_call: TRBV18
j_call: TRBJ2-1
cdr3_aa: ASSPREGYNEQF

v_call: TRBV11-2
j_call: TRBJ2-7
cdr3_aa: ASSHPSGTYEQY

v_call: TRBV9
j_call: TRBJ2-1
cdr3_aa: ASSGVIGTSLSGEQF

v_call: TRBV5-4
j_call: TRBJ2-5
cdr3_aa: ASSLAGKRETQY

v_call: TRBV6-1
j_call: TRBJ2-7
cdr3_aa: ASSEAIGTGGYEQY

v_call: TRBV30
j_call: TRBJ1-3
cdr3_aa: AWSLGTAGNTIY

v_call: TRBV18
j_call: TRBJ2-7
cdr3_aa: ASSPSRVASYEQY

v_call: TRBV2
j_call: TRBJ2-1
cdr3_aa: ASSRQGYDEQF

v_call: TRBV11-2
j_call: TRBJ2-7
cdr3_aa: ASSQGQGAREQY

v_call: TRBV18
j_call: TRBJ1-1
cdr3_aa: ASSPSGGNTEAF

v_call: TRBV28
j_call: TRBJ2-3
cdr3_aa: ASSLGREGLDNTDTQY

v_call: TRBV5-1
j_call: TRBJ2-7
cdr3_aa: ASNVSPNGYEQY

v_call: TRBV4-1
j_call: TRBJ2-6
cdr3_aa: ASSQGPGANVLT

v_call: TRBV28
j_call: TRBJ2-7
cdr3_aa: ASSPTATSGLAYEQY